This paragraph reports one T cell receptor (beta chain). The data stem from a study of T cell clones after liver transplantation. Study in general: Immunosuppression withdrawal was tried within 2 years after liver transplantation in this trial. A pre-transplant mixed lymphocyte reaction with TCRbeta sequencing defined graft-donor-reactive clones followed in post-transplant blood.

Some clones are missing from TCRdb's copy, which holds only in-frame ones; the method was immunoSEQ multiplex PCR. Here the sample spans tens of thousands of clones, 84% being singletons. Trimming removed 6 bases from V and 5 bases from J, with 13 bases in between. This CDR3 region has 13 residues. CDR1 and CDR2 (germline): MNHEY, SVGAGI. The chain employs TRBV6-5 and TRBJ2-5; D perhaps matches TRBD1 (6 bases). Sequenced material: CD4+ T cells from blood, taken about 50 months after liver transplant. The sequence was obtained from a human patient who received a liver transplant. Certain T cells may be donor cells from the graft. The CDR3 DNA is TGTGCCAGCAGCCCCACCAGGGGCGAGACCCAGTACTTC. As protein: CASSPTRGETQYF.